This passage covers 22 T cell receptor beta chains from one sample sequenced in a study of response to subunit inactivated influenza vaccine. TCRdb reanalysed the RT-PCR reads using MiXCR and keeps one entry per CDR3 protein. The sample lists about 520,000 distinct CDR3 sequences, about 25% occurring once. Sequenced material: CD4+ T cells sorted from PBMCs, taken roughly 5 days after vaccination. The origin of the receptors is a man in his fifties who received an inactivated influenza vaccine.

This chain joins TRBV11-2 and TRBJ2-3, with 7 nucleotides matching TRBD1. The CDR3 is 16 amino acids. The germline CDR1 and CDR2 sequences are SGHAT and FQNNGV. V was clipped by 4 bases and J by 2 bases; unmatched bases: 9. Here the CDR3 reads CASSSKLGQITDTQYF. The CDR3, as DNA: TGTGCCAGCAGCTCCAAATTGGGACAGATCACAGATACGCAGTATTTT.

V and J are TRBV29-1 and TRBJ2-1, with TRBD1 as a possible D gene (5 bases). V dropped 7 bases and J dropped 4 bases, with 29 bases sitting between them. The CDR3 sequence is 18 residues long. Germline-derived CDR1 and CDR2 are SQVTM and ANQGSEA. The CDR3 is CSAGRADKGHTGYNEQFF. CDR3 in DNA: TGCAGCGCGGGCCGGGCGGATAAGGGGCACACTGGGTACAATGAGCAGTTCTTC.

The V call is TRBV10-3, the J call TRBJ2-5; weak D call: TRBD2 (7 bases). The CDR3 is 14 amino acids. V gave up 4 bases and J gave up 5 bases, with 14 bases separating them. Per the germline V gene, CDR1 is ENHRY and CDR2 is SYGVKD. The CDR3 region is CAISVGGASETQYF. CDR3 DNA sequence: TGTGCCATCAGTGTAGGGGGGGCCAGTGAGACCCAGTACTTC.

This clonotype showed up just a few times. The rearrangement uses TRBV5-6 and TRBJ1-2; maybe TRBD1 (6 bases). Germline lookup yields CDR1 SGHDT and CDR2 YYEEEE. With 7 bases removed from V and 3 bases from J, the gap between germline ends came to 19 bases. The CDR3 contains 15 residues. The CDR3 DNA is TGTGCCAGCCTCAAGGACAGTATTATGGACTATGGCTACACCTTC. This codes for CASLKDSIMDYGYTF. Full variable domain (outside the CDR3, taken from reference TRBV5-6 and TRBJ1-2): DAGVTQSPTHLIKTRGQQVTLRCSPKSGHDTVSWYQQALGQGPQFIFQYYEEEERQRGNFPDRFSGHQFPNYSSELNVNALLLGDSALYLCASLKDSIMDYGYTFGSGTRLTVV.

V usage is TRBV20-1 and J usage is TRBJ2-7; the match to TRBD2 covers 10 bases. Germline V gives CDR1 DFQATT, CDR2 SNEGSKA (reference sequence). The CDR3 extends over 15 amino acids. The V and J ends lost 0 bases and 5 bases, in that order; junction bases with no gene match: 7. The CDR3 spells CSARERTSGMNEQYF. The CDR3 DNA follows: TGCAGTGCTAGAGAACGAACTAGCGGGATGAACGAGCAGTACTTC.

The CDR3 loop is CASSTYTTSSYNEQFF. The CDR3 DNA reads TGTGCCAGCAGCACCTACACCACGAGCTCCTACAATGAGCAGTTCTTC. This sequence joins TRBV9 and TRBJ2-1; D not resolved. Between the trimmed V and J ends, which lost 4 bases and 0 bases, there was a span of 14 bases. The CDR3 spans 16 residues. The germline V gene has CDR1 SGDLS and CDR2 YYNGEE.

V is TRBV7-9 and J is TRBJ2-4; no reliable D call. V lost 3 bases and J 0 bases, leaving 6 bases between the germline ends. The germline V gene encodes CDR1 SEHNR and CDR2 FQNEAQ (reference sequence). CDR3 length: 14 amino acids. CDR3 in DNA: TGTGCCAGCAGCTTGACATTAGCCAAAAACATTCAGTACTTC. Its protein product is CASSLTLAKNIQYF.

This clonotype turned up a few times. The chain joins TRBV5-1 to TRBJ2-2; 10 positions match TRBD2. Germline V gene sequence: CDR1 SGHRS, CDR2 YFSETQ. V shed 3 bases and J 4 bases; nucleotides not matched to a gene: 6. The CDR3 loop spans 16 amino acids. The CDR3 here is CASSSRIAGGTGELFF. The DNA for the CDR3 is TGCGCCAGCAGCTCAAGGATAGCGGGAGGCACCGGGGAGCTGTTTTTT.

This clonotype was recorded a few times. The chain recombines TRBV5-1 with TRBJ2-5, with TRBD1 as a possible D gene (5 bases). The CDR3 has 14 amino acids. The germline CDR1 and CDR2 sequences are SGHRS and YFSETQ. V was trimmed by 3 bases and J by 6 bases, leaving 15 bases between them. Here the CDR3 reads CASSSDSLEKTQYF. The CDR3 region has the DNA TGCGCCAGCAGCTCAGACAGTCTGGAGAAGACCCAGTACTTC.

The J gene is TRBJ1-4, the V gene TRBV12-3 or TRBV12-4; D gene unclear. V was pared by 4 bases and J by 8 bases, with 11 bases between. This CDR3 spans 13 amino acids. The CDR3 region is CASSSALVEKLFF. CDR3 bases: TGTGCCAGCAGTTCAGCACTGGTGGAAAAACTGTTTTTT.

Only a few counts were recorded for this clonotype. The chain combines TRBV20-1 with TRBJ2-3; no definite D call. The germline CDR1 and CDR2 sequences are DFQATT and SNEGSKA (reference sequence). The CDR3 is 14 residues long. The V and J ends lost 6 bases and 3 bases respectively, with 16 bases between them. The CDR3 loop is CSAVRPMGTDTQYF. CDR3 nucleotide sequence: TGCAGTGCCGTGAGGCCCATGGGGACAGATACGCAGTATTTT.

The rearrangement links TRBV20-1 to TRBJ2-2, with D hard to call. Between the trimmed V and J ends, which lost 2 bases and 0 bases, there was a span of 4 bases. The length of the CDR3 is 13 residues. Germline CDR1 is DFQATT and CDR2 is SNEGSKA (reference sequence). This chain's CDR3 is CSARTTNTGELFF. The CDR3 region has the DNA TGCAGTGCTAGAACGACGAACACCGGGGAGCTGTTTTTT.

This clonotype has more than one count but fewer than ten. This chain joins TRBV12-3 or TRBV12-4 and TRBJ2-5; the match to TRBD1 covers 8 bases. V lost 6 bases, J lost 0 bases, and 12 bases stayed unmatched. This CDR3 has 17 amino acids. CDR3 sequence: CASSIRTGIADQETQYF. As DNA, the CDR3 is TGTGCCAGCAGCATTCGGACAGGGATTGCCGACCAAGAGACCCAGTACTTC.

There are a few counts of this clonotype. The CDR3 coding sequence is TGTGCCAGCTCGAGGGACAGGTCGTTCTATAATTCACCCCTCCACTTT. It codes for CASSRDRSFYNSPLHF. The chain couples TRBV7-9 to TRBJ1-6; 8 bases line up with TRBD1. This CDR3 contains 16 residues. After removal of 8 bases from V and 3 bases from J, the junction contained 9 bases not matched to a gene. Germline CDR1 and CDR2: SEHNR and FQNEAQ (reference sequence).

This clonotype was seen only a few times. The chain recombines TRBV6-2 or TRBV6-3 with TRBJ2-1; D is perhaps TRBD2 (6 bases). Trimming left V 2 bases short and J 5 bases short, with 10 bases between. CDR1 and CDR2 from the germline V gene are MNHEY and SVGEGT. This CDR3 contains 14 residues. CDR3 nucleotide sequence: TGTGCCAGCAGTTACGCGGCGGGGCACAATGAGCAGTTCTTC. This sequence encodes CASSYAAGHNEQFF.

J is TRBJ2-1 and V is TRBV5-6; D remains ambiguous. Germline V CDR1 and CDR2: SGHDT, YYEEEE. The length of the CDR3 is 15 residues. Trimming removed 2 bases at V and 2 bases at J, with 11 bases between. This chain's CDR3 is CASSFGRSTYNEQFF. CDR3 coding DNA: TGTGCCAGCAGCTTCGGCAGGTCAACCTACAATGAGCAGTTCTTC.

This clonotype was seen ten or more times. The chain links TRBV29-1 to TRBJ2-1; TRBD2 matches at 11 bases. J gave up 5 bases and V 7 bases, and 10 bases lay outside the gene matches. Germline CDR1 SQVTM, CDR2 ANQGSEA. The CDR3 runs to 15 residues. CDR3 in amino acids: CSALGSGRAHNEQFF. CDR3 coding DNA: TGCAGCGCTCTTGGTAGCGGGAGGGCACACAATGAGCAGTTCTTC.

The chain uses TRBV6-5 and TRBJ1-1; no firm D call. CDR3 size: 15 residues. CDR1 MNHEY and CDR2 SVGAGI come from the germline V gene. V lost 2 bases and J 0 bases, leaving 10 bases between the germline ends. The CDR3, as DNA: TGTGCCAGCAGTTACGGTTCACCAGTGAACACTGAAGCTTTCTTT. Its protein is CASSYGSPVNTEAFF.

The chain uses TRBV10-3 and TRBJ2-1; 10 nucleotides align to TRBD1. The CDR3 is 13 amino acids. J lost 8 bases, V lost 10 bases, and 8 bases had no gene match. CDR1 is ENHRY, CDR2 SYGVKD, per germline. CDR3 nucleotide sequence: TGTGCCACTTGGGACAGGGGTGGCCATGAGCAGTTCTTC. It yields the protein CATWDRGGHEQFF.

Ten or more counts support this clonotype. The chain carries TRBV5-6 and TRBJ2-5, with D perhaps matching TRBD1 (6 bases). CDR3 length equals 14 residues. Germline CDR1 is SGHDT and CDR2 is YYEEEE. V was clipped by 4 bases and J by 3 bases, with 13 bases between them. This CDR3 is CASSPWTAEETQYF. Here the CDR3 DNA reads TGTGCCAGCAGCCCTTGGACAGCCGAAGAGACCCAGTACTTC.

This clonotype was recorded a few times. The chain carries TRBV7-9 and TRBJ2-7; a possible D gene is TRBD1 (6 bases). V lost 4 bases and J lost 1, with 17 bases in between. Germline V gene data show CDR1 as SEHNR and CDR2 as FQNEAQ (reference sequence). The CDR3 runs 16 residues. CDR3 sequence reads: CASSSPAGAPSYEQYF. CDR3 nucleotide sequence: TGTGCCAGCAGCTCCCCCGCAGGGGCTCCGTCCTACGAGCAGTACTTC.

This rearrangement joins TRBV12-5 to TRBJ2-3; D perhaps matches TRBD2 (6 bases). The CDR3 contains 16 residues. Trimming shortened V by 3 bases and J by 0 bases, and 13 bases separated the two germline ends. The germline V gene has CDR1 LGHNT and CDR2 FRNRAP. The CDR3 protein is CASGLIRERSTDTQYF. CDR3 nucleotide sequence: TGTGCTAGTGGTTTAATCCGGGAGCGTAGCACAGATACGCAGTATTTT.